The following is a TCR beta chain sequence with its context. The antigen remains unidentified. The CDR3 loop spans 13 amino acids. V gave up 0 bases and J gave up 1 base, with 4 bases separating them. From germline, CDR1 is SGHDT and CDR2 YYEEEE. Sequencing was performed with immunoSEQ multiplex PCR; in TCRdb, only in-frame clones are kept and a portion is missing. The sample records over 75,000 clones, under 95% being singletons. The entry originates in a study of graft-versus-host responses after intestinal transplantation. Study context: Anti-thymocyte globulin served as induction for all recipients, who then took tacrolimus and steroids for approximately three years. Study-wide points: Some patients had graft-donor T cell macrochimerism. In their allografts, the ratios of graft-versus-host to host-versus-graft T cell clones were high. Early post-transplant declines in HvG were associated with peak levels of circulating GvH clones.

The chain uses TRBV5-6 and TRBJ1-1; D remains ambiguous. This sequence was found in a human donor who was the organ donor for an intestinal transplant. Specimen: unstimulated CD8+ T cells sorted from spleen or lymph node cells, collected before transplant. In DNA form, the CDR3 reads TGTGCCAGCAGCTTGGGAGAGAACACTGAAGCTTTCTTT. It yields the protein CASSLGENTEAFF.